This T cell receptor (beta chain) was retrieved from a study of OX40 agonist ivuxolimab in advanced cancers. On the study more broadly: While on treatment, patients had intravenous ivuxolimab at 0.01 to 10 mg/kg every 2 weeks.

Trimming cost V 1 base and J 0 bases, with 9 bases left between them. CDR3 size: 16 residues. Germline assignment: CDR1 KGHSH and CDR2 LQKENI. Data came from immunoSEQ multiplex PCR; TCRdb stores just in-frame clones and leaves some out. The sample carries 75,000 to 100,000 clones, roughly 90% recorded once. This clonotype was obtained from an adult with an advanced solid tumor such as melanoma, head and neck, liver or kidney cancer. The sample was CD4+ or CD8+ T cells sorted from blood, taken in a trial of the OX40 agonist ivuxolimab. The chain is built from TRBV18 and TRBJ1-4, with a possible D match to TRBD1 (5 bases). The CDR3 coding sequence is TGTGCCAGCTCACCACGACAGCAAGCAACTAATGAAAAACTGTTTTTT. Translating it yields CASSPRQQATNEKLFF.